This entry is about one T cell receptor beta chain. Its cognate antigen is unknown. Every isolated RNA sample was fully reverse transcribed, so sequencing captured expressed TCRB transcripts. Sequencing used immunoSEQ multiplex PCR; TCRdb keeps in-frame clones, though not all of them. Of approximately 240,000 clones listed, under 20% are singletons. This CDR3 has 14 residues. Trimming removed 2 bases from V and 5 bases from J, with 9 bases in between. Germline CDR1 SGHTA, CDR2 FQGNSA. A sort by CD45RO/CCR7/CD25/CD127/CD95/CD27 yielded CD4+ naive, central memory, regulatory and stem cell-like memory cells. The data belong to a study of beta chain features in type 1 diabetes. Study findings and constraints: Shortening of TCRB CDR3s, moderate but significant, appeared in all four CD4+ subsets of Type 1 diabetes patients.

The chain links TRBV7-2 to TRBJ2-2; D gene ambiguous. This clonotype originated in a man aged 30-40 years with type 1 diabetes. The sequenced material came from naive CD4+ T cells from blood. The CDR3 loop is CASSLRLFTGELFF. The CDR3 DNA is TGTGCCAGCAGCTTACGCCTATTTACCGGGGAGCTGTTTTTT.